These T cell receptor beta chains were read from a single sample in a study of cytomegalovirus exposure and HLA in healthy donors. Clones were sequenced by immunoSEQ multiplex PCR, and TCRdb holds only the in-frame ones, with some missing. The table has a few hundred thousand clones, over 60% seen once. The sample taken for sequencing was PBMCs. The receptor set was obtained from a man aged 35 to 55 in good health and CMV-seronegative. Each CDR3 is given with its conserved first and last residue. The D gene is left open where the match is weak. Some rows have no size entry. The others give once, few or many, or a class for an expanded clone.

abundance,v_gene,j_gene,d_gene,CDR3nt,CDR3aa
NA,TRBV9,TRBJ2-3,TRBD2,TGTGCCAGCAGCGCCGCGGGGGTTAGCACAGATACGCAGTATTTT,CASSAAGVSTDTQYF
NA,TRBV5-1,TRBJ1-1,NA,TGCGCCAGCAGGTGGACGGAGGGGATGAACACTGAAGCTTTCTTT,CASRWTEGMNTEAFF
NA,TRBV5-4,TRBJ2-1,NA,TGTGCCAGCAGCTTCTCCGGGAGCTCCTACAATGAGCAGTTCTTC,CASSFSGSSYNEQFF
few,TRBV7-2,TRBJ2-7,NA,TGTGCCAGCAGCTTAGCGCCCCTGCCCAGACTCTACGAGCAGTACTTC,CASSLAPLPRLYEQYF
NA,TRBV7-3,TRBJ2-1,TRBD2,TGTGCCAGCAGCGACGGGAGGGCCTCCTACAATGAGCAGTTCTTC,CASSDGRASYNEQFF
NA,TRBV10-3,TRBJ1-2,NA,TGTGCCATCAGTGGACGACAGGAAGCCTATGGCTACACCTTC,CAISGRQEAYGYTF
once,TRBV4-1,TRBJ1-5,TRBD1,TGCGCCAGCAGCCTGGGACAGGGGAACAATCAGCCCCAGCATTTT,CASSLGQGNNQPQHF
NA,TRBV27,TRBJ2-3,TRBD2,TGTGCCAGCGAGACCCGGACTAGCGGTGAAGGTACGCAGTATTTT,CASETRTSGEGTQYF
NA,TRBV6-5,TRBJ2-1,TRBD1,TGTGCCAGCAGTTACTTGTACAGGGGCTTTTACAATGAGCAGTTCTTC,CASSYLYRGFYNEQFF
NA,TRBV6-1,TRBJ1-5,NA,TGTGCCAGCAGTGAAGGGACAAGGCCCAATCAGCCCCAGCATTTT,CASSEGTRPNQPQHF
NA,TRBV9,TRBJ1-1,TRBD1,TGTGCCAGCAGCATATCAGGGGGCACTGAAGCTTTCTTT,CASSISGGTEAFF
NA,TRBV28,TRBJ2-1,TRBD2,TGTGCCAGCAGTTTGGTATACGGGAGGATCAGCTCCTACAATGAGCAGTTCTTC,CASSLVYGRISSYNEQFF
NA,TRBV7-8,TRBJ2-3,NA,TGTGCCAGCAGCTCCCGAGCGGATACGCAGTATTTT,CASSSRADTQYF
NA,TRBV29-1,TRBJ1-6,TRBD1,TGCAGCTCCCGGGACAGGGGCCTGAAGTCCTATAATTCACCCCTCCACTTT,CSSRDRGLKSYNSPLHF
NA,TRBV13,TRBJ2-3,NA,TGTGCCAGCAGCTTTGGCCCTGGGGGGAAATATACGCAGTATTTT,CASSFGPGGKYTQYF
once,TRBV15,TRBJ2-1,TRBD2,TGTGCCACCAGCAGATCGACTAGCGGGGTCGGTGAGCAGTTCTTC,CATSRSTSGVGEQFF
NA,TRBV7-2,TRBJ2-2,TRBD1,TGTGCCAGCAGCCTTCGACAGGGAAACACCGGGGAGCTGTTTTTT,CASSLRQGNTGELFF
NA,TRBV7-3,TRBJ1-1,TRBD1,TGTGCCAGCAGCGAGACAGGGTCCACTGAAGCTTTCTTT,CASSETGSTEAFF
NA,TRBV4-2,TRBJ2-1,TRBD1,TGTGCCAGCAGCCAAGATAAGACAGGGGGTAAGAATGAGCAGTTCTTC,CASSQDKTGGKNEQFF
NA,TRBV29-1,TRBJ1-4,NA,TGCAGCGCCCGCGCAGGGGCAGGTAATGAAAAACTGTTTTTT,CSARAGAGNEKLFF
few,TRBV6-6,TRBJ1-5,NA,TGTGCCACCAATCGAGATTCAGGGCCCCGCCAGCCCCAGCATTTT,CATNRDSGPRQPQHF
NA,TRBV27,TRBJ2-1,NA,TGTGCCAGCAGCACACAGGGCAATGAGCAGTTCTTC,CASSTQGNEQFF
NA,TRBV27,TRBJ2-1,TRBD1,TGTGCCAGCAGTTTTCAACAGGGGGCGAATGAGCAGTTCTTC,CASSFQQGANEQFF
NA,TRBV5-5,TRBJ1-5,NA,TGTGCCAGCAGCTTGTCCGGGGTAGGTCAGCCCCAGCATTTT,CASSLSGVGQPQHF
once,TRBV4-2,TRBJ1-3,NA,TGTGCCAGCAGCCAAGATAGGGGGGGGCCATCTGGAAACACCATATATTTT,CASSQDRGGPSGNTIYF
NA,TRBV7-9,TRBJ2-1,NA,TGTGCCAGCAGCTTATTGGCTAGCTCAAACAATGAGCAGTTCTTC,CASSLLASSNNEQFF
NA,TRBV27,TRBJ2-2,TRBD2,TGTGCCAGCAGTTTCTCAAGCGGGAGGGGGAACACCGGGGAGCTGTTTTTT,CASSFSSGRGNTGELFF
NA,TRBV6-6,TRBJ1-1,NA,TGTGCCAGCAGTTCGGCTAAGGGGGGGAGCACTGAAGCTTTCTTT,CASSSAKGGSTEAFF
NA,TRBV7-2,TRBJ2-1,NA,TGTGCCAGCAGCATACAACCCCTAGGTGAGCAGTTCTTC,CASSIQPLGEQFF
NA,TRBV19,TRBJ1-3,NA,TGTGCCAGTACCCCGGCAGGGGTGTTGGGAAACACCATATATTTT,CASTPAGVLGNTIYF
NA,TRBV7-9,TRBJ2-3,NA,TGTGCCAGCAGTAGACAGACTCTTCCTGATACGCAGTATTTT,CASSRQTLPDTQYF
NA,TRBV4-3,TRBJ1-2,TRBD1,TGCGCCAGCAGCCAAGATTTGGGACAGTACTATGGCTACACCTTC,CASSQDLGQYYGYTF
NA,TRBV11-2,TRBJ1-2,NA,TGTGCCAGCAGCTTAGACCCAGGGCCGGTTGGAGGCTACACCTTC,CASSLDPGPVGGYTF
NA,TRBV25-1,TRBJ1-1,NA,TGTGCCAGCAGCTCCGCTATGAACACTGAAGCTTTCTTT,CASSSAMNTEAFF
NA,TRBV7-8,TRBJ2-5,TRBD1,TGTGCCAGCAGCACCCGGACAGGGTTGGGGCAAGAGACCCAGTACTTC,CASSTRTGLGQETQYF
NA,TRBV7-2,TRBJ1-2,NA,TGTGCCAGCAGCTCAGGGTCCTGGGGCTACACCTTC,CASSSGSWGYTF
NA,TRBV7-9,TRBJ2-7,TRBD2,TGTGCCAGCAGCTGGGCTATGGGGGGGTACTCCTACGAGCAGTACTTC,CASSWAMGGYSYEQYF
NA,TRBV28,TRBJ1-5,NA,TGTGCCAGCAGACAGAATAGCAATCAGCCCCAGCATTTT,CASRQNSNQPQHF
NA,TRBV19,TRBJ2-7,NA,TGTGCCAGTAGTATCCGGGACTACGAGCAGTACTTC,CASSIRDYEQYF
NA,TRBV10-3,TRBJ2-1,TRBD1,TGTGCCATCAGTGGTGGAGACAGGGGATACAATGAGCAGTTCTTC,CAISGGDRGYNEQFF
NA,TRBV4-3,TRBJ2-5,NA,TGCGCCAGCAGCCAAGTAGGTCGGGGAGGTAAAGGTGAGACCCAGTACTTC,CASSQVGRGGKGETQYF
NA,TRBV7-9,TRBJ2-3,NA,TGTGCCAGCACCCCACCCGGTACAGATACGCAGTATTTT,CASTPPGTDTQYF
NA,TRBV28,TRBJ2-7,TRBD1,TGTGCCAGCAGAGGGCGGACAGGGGGCCTGAACTTC,CASRGRTGGLNF
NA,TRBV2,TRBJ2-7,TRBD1,TGTGCCAGCACGGGTAAGGGGACAGGGATCAACGAGCAGTACTTC,CASTGKGTGINEQYF
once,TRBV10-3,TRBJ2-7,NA,TGTGCCATCAGTGAGAGGACAGGGAGGGTCTACGAGCAGTACTTC,CAISERTGRVYEQYF
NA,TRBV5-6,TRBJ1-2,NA,TGTGCCAGCAGCCCCGCCCGGGGAATTGTGGGCTACACCTTC,CASSPARGIVGYTF
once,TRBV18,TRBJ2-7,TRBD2,TGTGCCAGCTCACTTCTCGGGACTAGCGGCGACGAGCAGTACTTC,CASSLLGTSGDEQYF
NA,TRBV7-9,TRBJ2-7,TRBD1,TGTGCCAGCAGCTTAGAAGGGCGGCAGGGGGCCTACGAGCAGTACTTC,CASSLEGRQGAYEQYF